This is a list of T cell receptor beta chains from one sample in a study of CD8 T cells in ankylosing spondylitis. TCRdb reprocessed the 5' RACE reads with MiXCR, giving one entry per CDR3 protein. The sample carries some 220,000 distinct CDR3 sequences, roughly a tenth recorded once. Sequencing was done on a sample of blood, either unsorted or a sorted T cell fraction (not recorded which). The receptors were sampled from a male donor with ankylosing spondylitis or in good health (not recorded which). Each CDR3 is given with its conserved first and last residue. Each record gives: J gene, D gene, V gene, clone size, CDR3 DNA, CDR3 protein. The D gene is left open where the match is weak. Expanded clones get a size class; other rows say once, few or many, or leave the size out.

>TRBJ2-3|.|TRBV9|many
TGTGCCAGCAGCGTAGGTCAATCAACAGATACGCAGTATTTT
CASSVGQSTDTQYF
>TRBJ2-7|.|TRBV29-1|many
TGCAGCGTACTAAACACCGAGCAGTACTTC
CSVLNTEQYF
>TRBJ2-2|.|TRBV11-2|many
TGTGCCAGCAGCTCGTGGGACTTCAACACCGGGGAGCTGTTTTTT
CASSSWDFNTGELFF
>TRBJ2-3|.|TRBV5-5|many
TGTGCCAGCAGCTACCAATCGACAGATACGCAGTATTTT
CASSYQSTDTQYF
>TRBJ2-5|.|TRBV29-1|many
TGCAGCGTCTCCGGACAAGGGGAGACCCAGTACTTC
CSVSGQGETQYF
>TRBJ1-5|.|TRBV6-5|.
TGTGCCAGCTCGACCCCCGGGGAGCCCCAGCATTTT
CASSTPGEPQHF
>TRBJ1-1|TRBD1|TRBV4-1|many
TGCGCCAGCAGCCAAGCGGGGACAGGTCCCAGAGCTTTCTTT
CASSQAGTGPRAFF
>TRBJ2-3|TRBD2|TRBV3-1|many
TGTGCCAGCAGCCAAGATCTCACTAGCGGGGCGAAAGATACGCAGTATTTT
CASSQDLTSGAKDTQYF
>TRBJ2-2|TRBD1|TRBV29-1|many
TGCAGCGTTGAAGATGCCCGAGACAGGGGGAGTACCGGGGAGCTGTTTTTT
CSVEDARDRGSTGELFF
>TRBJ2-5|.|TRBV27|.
TGTGCCAGCAGTTTACACATCCAAGAGACCCAGTACTTC
CASSLHIQETQYF
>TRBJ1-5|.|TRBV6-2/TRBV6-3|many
TGTGCCAGCAGTTACGGCAGGGCCACCTTTAGCAATCAGCCCCAGCATTTT
CASSYGRATFSNQPQHF
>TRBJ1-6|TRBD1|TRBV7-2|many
TGTGCCAGCAGCTTGTGGACAGGGGCCTATAATTCACCCCTCCACTTT
CASSLWTGAYNSPLHF
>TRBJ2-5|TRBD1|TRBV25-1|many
TGTGCCAGCAGCCTTAATACAGGGGGCGGGCAAGAGACCCAGTACTTC
CASSLNTGGGQETQYF
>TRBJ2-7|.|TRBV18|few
TGTGCCAGCTCACCATCGTTAGCCGAGCAGTACTTC
CASSPSLAEQYF
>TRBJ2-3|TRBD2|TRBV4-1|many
TGCGCCAGCAGCCCTAGCGGGGGGAGGTCAGATACGCAGTATTTT
CASSPSGGRSDTQYF
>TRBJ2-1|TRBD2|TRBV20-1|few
TGCAGTGCTAGAGATTCGGCCCCCGGACTAGCGGCCAGCTCCTACAATGAGCAGTTCTTC
CSARDSAPGLAASSYNEQFF
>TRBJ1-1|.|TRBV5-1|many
TGCGCCAGCAGCTTAGGGACGGTAGTCGGCACTGAAGCTTTCTTT
CASSLGTVVGTEAFF
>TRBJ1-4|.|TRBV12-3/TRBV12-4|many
TGTGCCAGCAGTTTTTTTACAGGGAAAAATGAAAAACTGTTTTTT
CASSFFTGKNEKLFF
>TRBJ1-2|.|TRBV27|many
TGTGCCAGCAGTTTTATTAGGGGCGCAAAGGACTATGGCTACACCTTC
CASSFIRGAKDYGYTF
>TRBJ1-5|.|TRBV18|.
TGTGCCAGCTCACCCCCGGGGGGGGGTCAGCCCCAGCATTTT
CASSPPGGGQPQHF
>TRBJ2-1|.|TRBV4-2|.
TGTGCCAGCAGCCAAGGGGTTGGGGTGGCGCGCGAGCAGTTCTTC
CASSQGVGVAREQFF
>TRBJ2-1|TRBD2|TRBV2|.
TGTGCCAGCAGTGAAAGGCTAGCGGGAGCGTACAATGAGCAGTTCTTC
CASSERLAGAYNEQFF
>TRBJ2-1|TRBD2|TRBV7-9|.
TGTGCCAGCAGCTCACCGGGGGGAAGCTCCTACAATGAGCAGTTCTTC
CASSSPGGSSYNEQFF